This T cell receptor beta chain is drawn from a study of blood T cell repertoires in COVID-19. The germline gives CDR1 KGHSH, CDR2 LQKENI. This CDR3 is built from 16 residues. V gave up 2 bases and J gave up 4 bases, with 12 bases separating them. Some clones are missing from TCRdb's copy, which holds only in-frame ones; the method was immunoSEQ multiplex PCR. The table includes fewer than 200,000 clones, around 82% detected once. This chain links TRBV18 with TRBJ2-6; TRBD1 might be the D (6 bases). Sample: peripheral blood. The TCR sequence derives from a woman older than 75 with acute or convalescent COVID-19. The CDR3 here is CASSPWGLPGANVLTF. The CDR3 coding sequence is TGTGCCAGCTCACCATGGGGGCTGCCGGGGGCCAACGTCCTGACTTTC.